One TCR beta chain is described in this entry. Its antigen is currently unknown. The data were produced by immunoSEQ multiplex PCR, yet TCRdb's version contains in-frame clones alone and is incomplete. The table lists approximately 82,000 clones, about nine tenths of them singletons. This sample is part of a study of graft-versus-host responses after intestinal transplantation. From germline, CDR1 is MRHNA and CDR2 SNTAGT. Unmatched junction bases numbered 3, after V lost 6 bases and J lost 1 base. The CDR3 length is 14 residues. Study-level findings and limits: Early post-transplant falls in HvG clones accompanied the peak levels of circulating GvH clones.

Material: unstimulated CD4+ T cells sorted from spleen or lymph node cells, obtained before intestinal transplant. J is TRBJ2-3 and V is TRBV6-4; 8 bases agree with TRBD1. The sequence derives from a human donor who received an intestinal transplant. CDR3 amino acids: CASSTTGGTDTQYF. CDR3 coding DNA: TGTGCCAGCAGCACGACAGGGGGCACAGATACGCAGTATTTT.